Following are 26 T cell receptor beta chains from one sample sequenced in a study of identifying expanded T cells in peripheral blood. This table comes from immunoSEQ multiplex PCR, and its TCRdb copy is limited to in-frame clones, with some not included. There are 90,000 to 95,000 clones in the sample; approximately 91% occur only once, and 5.5% to 7% lies in the top ten. Sequenced input: blood. These receptors were obtained from a person between 18 and 69 years old in good health.

The CDR3: CASSVGGSRTSGSYNEQFF. Written as DNA, the CDR3 is TGTGCCAGCAGCGTAGGGGGAAGCAGGACTAGCGGGAGTTACAATGAGCAGTTCTTC. The rearrangement links TRBV9 to TRBJ2-1; 13 bases match TRBD2. Germline CDR1 SGDLS, CDR2 YYNGEE. Unmatched junction bases numbered 10, after V lost 0 bases and J lost 4 bases. The CDR3 sequence is 19 residues long.

V usage is TRBV5-6 and J usage is TRBJ1-1; D not certain. The CDR3 is 16 residues long. V gave up 0 bases and J gave up 4 bases, with 16 bases separating them. From germline, CDR1 is SGHDT and CDR2 YYEEEE. For the CDR3, the DNA is TGTGCCAGCAGCTTGGGGGTGCGGCGGGGAGGCACTGAAGCTTTCTTT. Translation: CASSLGVRRGGTEAFF. The full variable domain, completed using reference TRBV5-6 and TRBJ1-1, is DAGVTQSPTHLIKTRGQQVTLRCSPKSGHDTVSWYQQALGQGPQFIFQYYEEEERQRGNFPDRFSGHQFPNYSSELNVNALLLGDSALYLCASSLGVRRGGTEAFFGQGTRLTVV.

The genes are TRBV6-5 and TRBJ2-7; D is ambiguous. The CDR3 is 14 residues long. CDR1 is MNHEY, CDR2 SVGAGI, per germline. V was cut by 6 bases and J by 2 bases, with 14 bases left in between. CDR3 nucleotides: TGTGCCAGCAGCCTACTCGGACCAGCCTACGAGCAGTACTTC. This gives the protein CASSLLGPAYEQYF.

The V call is TRBV29-1, the J call TRBJ1-2, with 9 bases lining up with TRBD1. The V segment lost 6 bases and the J segment 5 bases; nucleotides outside the gene matches: 4. This CDR3 is built from 12 residues. Germline V gives CDR1 SQVTM, CDR2 ANQGSEA. The CDR3 is CSVLQGAYGYTF. CDR3 nucleotide sequence: TGCAGCGTCCTACAGGGGGCGTATGGCTACACCTTC.

The V call is TRBV6-1, the J call TRBJ2-1; D not certain. This CDR3 has 14 residues. Germline CDR1 and CDR2: MNHNS and SASEGT. The V gene lost 0 bases and the J gene lost 9 bases, with 12 bases spanning the gap. CDR3 amino acids: CASSEAISIGEQFF. CDR3 nucleotide sequence: TGTGCCAGCAGTGAAGCAATTAGTATCGGTGAGCAGTTCTTC.

The J gene is TRBJ1-5, the V gene TRBV4-3; 7 bases agree with TRBD1. Trimming cost V 0 bases and J 3 bases; bases outside gene matches: 5. Germline V lookup: CDR1 LGHNA, CDR2 YSLEER. The CDR3 is 16 residues long. CDR3 nucleotides: TGCGCCAGCAGCCAAGATTACGGGACAGACAATCAGCCCCAGCATTTT. The encoded protein is CASSQDYGTDNQPQHF.

The chain links TRBV12-5 to TRBJ1-2; D not resolved. The V end was cut by 0 bases, the J end by 8 bases, with 13 bases between. From germline, CDR1 is LGHNT and CDR2 FRNRAP. CDR3 length equals 14 residues. Written as DNA, the CDR3 is TGTGCTAGTGGTTTGGTACAAATGCTTGGAGGCTACACCTTC. Encoded protein: CASGLVQMLGGYTF. Combining the CDR3 with reference TRBV12-5 and TRBJ1-2 gives the whole variable domain DARVTQTPRHKVTEMGQEVTMRCQPILGHNTVFWYRQTMMQGLELLAYFRNRAPLDDSGMPKDRFSAEMPDATLATLKIQPSEPRDSAVYFCASGLVQMLGGYTFGSGTRLTVV.

The CDR3 protein is CASSFGFGQPQHF. The CDR3 DNA reads as TGTGCCAGCAGTTTTGGGTTTGGTCAGCCCCAGCATTTT. This chain joins TRBV27 and TRBJ1-5, with no clear D. V was cut by 3 bases and J by 6 bases, with 9 bases left in between. Germline loops: CDR1 MNHEY, CDR2 SMNVEV (reference sequence). CDR3 length: 13 amino acids.

This clone was seen a handful of times. This chain joins TRBV11-2 and TRBJ2-7; TRBD2 matches 7 bases. CDR3 length equals 14 residues. With V trimmed by 6 bases and J by 0 bases, 5 bases remained unmatched. The V gene's germline CDR1 is SGHAT and CDR2 FQNNGV. The DNA for the CDR3 is TGTGCCAGCAGTAGAGCGGGGAGCTCCTACGAGCAGTACTTC. It is translated as CASSRAGSSYEQYF.

The genes are TRBV5-6 and TRBJ1-2; weak D call: TRBD1 (6 bases). The length of the CDR3 is 13 residues. V dropped 2 bases and J dropped 4 bases, with 9 bases sitting between them. Per the germline V gene, CDR1 is SGHDT and CDR2 is YYEEEE. The chain's CDR3 is CASSLRQAYGYTF. CDR3 DNA sequence: TGTGCCAGCAGCTTAAGACAGGCCTATGGCTACACCTTC.

The gene calls are TRBV7-3 and TRBJ2-2, with D unclear. This CDR3 has 14 amino acids. V lost 5 bases and J lost 0, with 7 bases in between. Germline V CDR1 and CDR2: SGHTA, FQGTGA. The CDR3 DNA follows: TGTGCCAGCAGCGCGTGGGCGAACACCGGGGAGCTGTTTTTT. It encodes CASSAWANTGELFF.

The chain combines TRBV18 with TRBJ2-3; no clear D gene. CDR1 and CDR2 (germline): KGHSH, LQKENI. The germline V and J ends were trimmed by 8 bases and 5 bases, with 5 bases remaining between them. CDR3 length equals 10 residues. In nucleotides, the CDR3 is TGTGCCAGCGCACTAGATACGCAGTATTTT. Translation gives CASALDTQYF.

The genes are TRBV13 and TRBJ1-2, with D tentatively TRBD1 (5 bases). V was clipped by 5 bases and J by 7 bases, with 17 bases between them. CDR3 length: 14 amino acids. Germline V gene sequence: CDR1 PRHDT, CDR2 FYEKMQ (reference sequence). In DNA form, the CDR3 reads TGTGCCAGCAGCCCCGGGACCCGGGGCTCTGGCTACACCTTC. Protein: CASSPGTRGSGYTF.

This chain uses TRBV5-4 with TRBJ1-5, with D unclear. The V gene's germline CDR1 is SGHNT and CDR2 YYREEE (reference sequence). The V gene lost 0 bases and the J gene lost 5 bases, with 9 bases spanning the gap. CDR3 size: 14 residues. The chain's CDR3 is CASSLGGGDQPQHF. The CDR3 bases are TGTGCCAGCAGCTTGGGTGGTGGCGATCAGCCCCAGCATTTT.

The rearrangement links TRBV4-2 to TRBJ2-1, with a possible D match to TRBD1 (6 bases). CDR1 and CDR2 (germline): LGHNA, YNFKEQ. Trimming pared 0 bases from V and 9 bases from J, leaving 21 bases between. The CDR3 loop spans 17 amino acids. The CDR3 protein is CASSQETGASPPGEQFF. CDR3 sequence (DNA): TGTGCCAGCAGCCAAGAGACAGGAGCCTCTCCCCCCGGTGAGCAGTTCTTC.

This CDR3 reads CASGGRGRTNEKLFF. Written as DNA, the CDR3 is TGTGCCAGTGGGGGTAGAGGGCGCACTAATGAAAAACTGTTTTTT. The J gene is TRBJ1-4, the V gene TRBV19, with D possibly being TRBD1 (5 bases). Trimming stripped 8 bases from V and 2 bases from J, with 15 bases between. The CDR3 contains 15 residues. Germline V CDR1 and CDR2: LNHDA, SQIVND (reference sequence). The entire variable domain, with the rest obtained from reference TRBV19 and TRBJ1-4, is as follows: DGGITQSPKYLFRKEGQNVTLSCEQNLNHDAMYWYRQDPGQGLRLIYYSQIVNDFQKGDIAEGYSVSREKKESFPLTVTSAQKNPTAFYLCASGGRGRTNEKLFFGSGTQLSVL.

This clone was counted ten times or more. The gene calls are TRBV10-3 and TRBJ2-1, with 8 positions matching TRBD1. The length of the CDR3 is 13 residues. The ends lost 7 bases at V and 7 bases at J; junction bases unmatched: 6. Per the germline V gene, CDR1 is ENHRY and CDR2 is SYGVKD. The CDR3 loop is CAINPGQGNEQFF. The CDR3 bases are TGTGCCATCAATCCCGGACAGGGTAATGAGCAGTTCTTC.

The chain recombines TRBV11-2 with TRBJ1-6, with D unclear. Trimming removed 1 base at V and 0 bases at J, with 7 bases between. The CDR3 has 16 residues. Germline-derived CDR1 and CDR2 are SGHAT and FQNNGV. CDR3 protein: CASSLVPGSYNSPLHF. As DNA, the CDR3 is TGTGCCAGCAGCTTAGTCCCGGGCTCCTATAATTCACCCCTCCACTTT.

The gene calls are TRBV2 and TRBJ1-2; D is ambiguous. V shed 5 bases and J shed 1 base, with 17 bases lying between them. Germline-derived CDR1 and CDR2 are SNHLY and FYNNEI. The CDR3 spans 16 residues. CDR3 nucleotides: TGTGCCAGCAGTCTCCTTACAGCCTCTTTTAACTATGGCTACACCTTC. Its protein product is CASSLLTASFNYGYTF.

This chain joins TRBV4-2 and TRBJ2-7, with 9 nucleotides matching TRBD2. Trimming cost V 3 bases and J 7 bases; bases outside gene matches: 16. The CDR3 has 17 amino acids. CDR1 is LGHNA and CDR2 is YNFKEQ in the germline V gene. The CDR3 spells CASSQESWASGTREQYF. In DNA form, the CDR3 reads TGTGCCAGCAGCCAGGAGAGTTGGGCTAGCGGGACACGGGAGCAGTACTTC.

The chain employs TRBV6-5 and TRBJ2-1; either TRBD1 or TRBD2 may fit D (5 bases each). This CDR3 is built from 15 residues. The germline V gene encodes CDR1 MNHEY and CDR2 SVGAGI. Trimming took 0 bases from V and 9 from J, leaving 15 bases between them. The CDR3 DNA is TGTGCCAGCAGTTACTCGTATCGGGACGTCGGTGAGCAGTTCTTC. Amino acid sequence: CASSYSYRDVGEQFF.

This clone was picked up a small number of times. The chain couples TRBV7-9 to TRBJ1-1; perhaps TRBD1 as D (6 bases). The CDR3 is made up of 15 amino acids. Germline CDR1 is SEHNR and CDR2 is FQNEAQ (reference sequence). Deletions cut 5 bases from V and 3 bases from J, with 16 bases between. CDR3 DNA sequence: TGTGCCAGCAGCACCCACAGGGTTTTACACACTGAAGCTTTCTTT. Translating gives CASSTHRVLHTEAFF.

This CDR3 is CASSVDGTGRNYGYTF. The CDR3 nucleotides read TGTGCCAGCAGCGTAGATGGGACAGGAAGAAACTATGGCTACACCTTC. This sequence joins TRBV9 and TRBJ1-2, with 8 bases lining up with TRBD1. The CDR3 contains 16 residues. V was clipped by 0 bases and J by 2 bases; unmatched bases: 6. Per germline, CDR1 SGDLS and CDR2 YYNGEE.

This clone was detected only a few times. The chain employs TRBV7-6 and TRBJ1-5; TRBD1 might be the D (5 bases). The V end lost 4 bases, the J end lost 3 bases, and 7 bases lay between the germline ends. There are 13 residues in the CDR3. Germline values: CDR1 SGHVS, CDR2 FNYEAQ. The CDR3 DNA is TGTGCCAGCAGCTGGGACCTCAATCAGCCCCAGCATTTT. This translates into CASSWDLNQPQHF.

The chain recombines TRBV5-6 with TRBJ1-2; D remains unclear. Trimming took off 5 bases at V and 2 bases at J, with 19 bases between the two ends. Per the germline V gene, CDR1 is SGHDT and CDR2 is YYEEEE. The length of the CDR3 is 16 residues. Here the CDR3 reads CASSYGKGSRNYGYTF. The CDR3 DNA is TGTGCCAGCAGTTATGGCAAGGGCAGTCGAAACTATGGCTACACCTTC.

The V gene is TRBV2, the J gene TRBJ1-1; 7 bases map to TRBD1. In germline, CDR1 is SNHLY, CDR2 FYNNEI. Trimming at V came to 4 bases and at J to 1 base, leaving 3 bases not matched to a gene. This CDR3 is built from 14 residues. The DNA for the CDR3 is TGTGCCAGCAGTGTACGGACAGGGAACACTGAAGCTTTCTTT. It codes for CASSVRTGNTEAFF.